Below are 9 T cell receptor beta chains sequenced from a single sample in a study of Tregs in tolerant kidney transplant recipients. The nonmyeloablative bone marrow transplants came from related graft donors, with transient mixed chimerism. Some clones are missing from TCRdb's copy, which holds only in-frame ones; the method was immunoSEQ multiplex PCR. Its table lists roughly 25,000 clones. The specimen comprised CD4+ T cells from blood (PBMCs), sampled 6 months after the transplant. Source of these receptors: a human patient who received a combined kidney and bone marrow transplant. Some T cells may have originated in the graft donor.

Comments on this clone: The read ends 3 residues before the CDR3 terminus; that terminus is restored from the germline J gene. The chain joins TRBV29-1 to TRBJ2-1; TRBD2 matches at 9 bases. V shed 5 bases, J shed 1 base, and the junction held 12 bases outside the gene matches. This CDR3 has 17 amino acids. CDR1 is SQVTM, CDR2 ANQGSEA, per germline. The sequenced CDR3 bases are TGCAGCGTTCGGGGTAGCGGGGGCCCTATTTCCTACAATGAG. Translating gives CSVRGSGGPISYNE. The full-length CDR3 reads as CSVRGSGGPISYNEQFF.

A note on this clone: The sequence runs out 3 residues before the end of the CDR3; the remainder is reconstructed from the germline J gene. J is TRBJ2-5 and V is TRBV11-2, with D maybe TRBD2 (6 bases). The CDR3 runs 14 residues. Germline values: CDR1 SGHAT, CDR2 FQNNGV. With 2 bases removed from V and 5 bases from J, the gap between germline ends came to 12 bases. The covered CDR3 bases are TGTGCCAGCAGCTTAATGGCGGGGTATGAGACC. Translating gives CASSLMAGYET. The complete CDR3 sequence is CASSLMAGYETQYF.

Concerning this clone itself: The read ends 3 residues before the CDR3 terminus; that terminus is restored from the germline J gene. The V call is TRBV5-1, the J call TRBJ2-1; a possible D gene is TRBD1 (5 bases). Trimming left V 5 bases short and J 2 bases short, with 8 bases between. Germline CDR1 and CDR2: SGHRS and YFSETQ. The CDR3 has 13 residues. CDR3 sequence: CASSETAYNEQFF. The covered CDR3 bases are TGCGCCAGCAGTGAGACAGCCTACAATGAG. Using reference TRBV5-1 and TRBJ2-1 for the parts outside the CDR3, the full variable domain is KAGVTQTPRYLIKTRGQQVTLSCSPISGHRSVSWYQQTPGQGLQFLFEYFSETQRNKGNFPGRFSGRQFSNSRSEMNVSTLELGDSALYLCASSETAYNEQFFGPGTRLTVL.

As concerns this clone: The read terminates 3 residues ahead of where the CDR3 ends, so the germline J gene completes it. The V and J genes are TRBV2 and TRBJ1-3; D is ambiguous. The CDR3 spans 11 residues. Germline V gene sequence: CDR1 SNHLY, CDR2 FYNNEI. Here the CDR3 reads CASQVLATIYF. Partial CDR3 DNA: TGTGCCAGCCAGGTCCTGGCGACC.

On this clone: The read gets to within 3 residues of the CDR3 end, and the germline J gene fills in the rest. The chain joins TRBV7-2 to TRBJ2-7; 14 bases agree with TRBD2. The CDR3 is 14 residues long. With V trimmed by 4 bases and J by 5 bases, 1 base remained unmatched. Germline V CDR1 and CDR2: SGHTA, FQGNSA. The CDR3 region is CASSSGLAGDEQYF. CDR3 DNA (partial): TGTGCCAGCAGCTCGGGACTAGCGGGAGACGAG.

On this clone itself: The read halts 3 residues ahead of the CDR3 end, with the missing end drawn from the germline J gene. The V call is TRBV7-2, the J call TRBJ1-2, with 7 bases identical to TRBD1. Germline-derived CDR1 and CDR2 are SGHTA and FQGNSA. V gave up 3 bases and J gave up 3 bases; unmatched junction bases: 4. This CDR3 comprises 14 residues. The CDR3 spells CASSLDRLDYGYTF. CDR3 DNA, as far as it was read: TGTGCCAGCAGCTTGGACAGGCTGGACTATGGC. The full variable domain, with the rest looked up from reference TRBV7-2 and TRBJ1-2, is GAGVSQSPSNKVTEKGKDVELRCDPISGHTALYWYRQSLGQGLEFLIYFQGNSAPDKSGLPSDRFSAERTGGSVSTLTIQRTQQEDSAVYLCASSLDRLDYGYTFGSGTRLTVV.

A word on this clone: The CDR3 end is not reached by the read, which stops 3 residues before it; the germline J gene fills it in. J is TRBJ2-2 and V is TRBV2, with D unresolved. This CDR3 spans 15 amino acids. Between the trimmed V and J ends, which lost 4 bases and 0 bases, there was a span of 9 bases. Germline V gene lookup returns CDR1 SNHLY and CDR2 FYNNEI. The part of the CDR3 DNA that was read is TGTGCCAGCAGTGTTCACAACCCGAACACCGGGGAG. This encodes CASSVHNPNTGE. The complete CDR3 sequence is CASSVHNPNTGELFF.

In regard to this clone: The read finishes 3 residues shy of the CDR3 end, and the germline J gene is used to complete it. The rearrangement joins TRBV30 to TRBJ1-6; 10 positions agree with TRBD1. The V gene's germline CDR1 is GTSNPN and CDR2 SVGIG (reference sequence). The CDR3 is made up of 12 amino acids. V lost 7 bases to trimming and J lost 7 bases; unmatched junction nucleotides: 1. CDR3 region: CALDRGNSPLHF. The part of the CDR3 DNA that was read is TGTGCCTTGGACAGGGGGAATTCACCC.

Comments on this clone: The read terminates 3 residues before the CDR3 end, so the remaining end is supplied by the germline J gene. The genes are TRBV18 and TRBJ2-5, with 14 bases that match TRBD2. Germline V CDR1 and CDR2: KGHSH, LQKENI. The length of the CDR3 is 18 residues. Trimming took 5 bases from V and 2 from J; bases not matched to a gene: 10. CDR3 DNA (partial): TGTGCCAGCTCAATCGGACTAGCGGGAGGACCACAACAAGAGACC. Amino acids: CASSIGLAGGPQQET. The CDR3 in its entirety is CASSIGLAGGPQQETQYF.